This T cell receptor (beta chain) is from a study of blood T cell repertoires in COVID-19. About the study: There were acute and convalescent COVID-19 samples, and they came from the United States, Italy and Spain.

Germline loops: CDR1 SGHDT, CDR2 YYEEEE. The CDR3 extends over 14 amino acids. V shed 0 bases and J shed 6 bases, with 9 bases lying between them. Clones were read by immunoSEQ multiplex PCR, and TCRdb kept only the in-frame ones, dropping some. The table records approximately 180,000 clones, roughly 81% of them present only once. Patients at the Seattle site were enrolled during active infection and followed longitudinally. This clonotype was obtained from a woman older than 75 with COVID-19, enrolled during active disease. The material sequenced was peripheral blood. V usage is TRBV5-6 and J usage is TRBJ2-2; maybe TRBD1 (5 bases). Written as DNA, the CDR3 is TGTGCCAGCAGCTTGGTTCAGGGTGCCGGGGAGCTGTTTTTT. As protein: CASSLVQGAGELFF.